This T cell receptor beta chain originates from a study of T cell repertoires in cytomegalovirus infection. Across the whole study: Evidence of both CMV infection and a matching HLA type came from public TCR beta signatures.

MiXCR, run by TCRdb on the reads, gives a single entry per CDR3 protein. The sample lists around 350,000 distinct CDR3 sequences; less than 20% were seen once. The junction had 6 bases not matched to a gene; V was cut back by 6 bases and J by 2 bases. The germline V gene has CDR1 MNHEY and CDR2 SVGEGT. This CDR3 has 15 residues. This clonotype was counted many times. The antigen remains undetermined. The study, taken as a whole, reports: Individuals carrying CMV plus the relevant HLA were identified by cumulative frequency of public TCR beta families. HLA-C-restricted CMV clonotypes gave the most frequent clonotype in two of eight donors.

The sequencing sample was made of PBMCs. The chain has TRBV6-2 or TRBV6-3 and TRBJ2-7, with 11 bases fitting TRBD2. This clonotype was sampled from a human donor in good health (CMV status not recorded). Some clones in this sample may be carry-over from other donors' samples. The CDR3 DNA follows: TGTGCCAGCAGCTCGGGACTAGCGGTGACCTACGAGCAGTACGTC. Translating gives CASSSGLAVTYEQYV.